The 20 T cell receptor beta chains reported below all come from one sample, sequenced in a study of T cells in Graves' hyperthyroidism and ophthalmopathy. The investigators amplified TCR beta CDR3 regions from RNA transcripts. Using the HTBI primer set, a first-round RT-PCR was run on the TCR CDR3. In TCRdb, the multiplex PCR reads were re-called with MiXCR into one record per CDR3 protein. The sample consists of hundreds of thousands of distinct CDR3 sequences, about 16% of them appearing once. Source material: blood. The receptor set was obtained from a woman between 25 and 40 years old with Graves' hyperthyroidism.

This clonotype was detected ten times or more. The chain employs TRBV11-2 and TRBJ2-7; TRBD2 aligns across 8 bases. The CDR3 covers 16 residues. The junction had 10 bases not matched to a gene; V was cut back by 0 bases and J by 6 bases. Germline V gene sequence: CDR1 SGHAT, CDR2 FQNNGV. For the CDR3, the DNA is TGTGCCAGCAGCTTAGATCATACGGGGGGGTCAGGCGAGCAGTACTTC. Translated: CASSLDHTGGSGEQYF.

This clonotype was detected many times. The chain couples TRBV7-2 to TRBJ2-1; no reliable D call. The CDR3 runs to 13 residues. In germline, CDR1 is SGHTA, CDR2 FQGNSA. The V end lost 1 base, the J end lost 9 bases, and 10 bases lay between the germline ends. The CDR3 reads CASSLGPGLEQFF. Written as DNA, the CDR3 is TGTGCCAGCAGCTTAGGGCCTGGGCTTGAGCAGTTCTTC.

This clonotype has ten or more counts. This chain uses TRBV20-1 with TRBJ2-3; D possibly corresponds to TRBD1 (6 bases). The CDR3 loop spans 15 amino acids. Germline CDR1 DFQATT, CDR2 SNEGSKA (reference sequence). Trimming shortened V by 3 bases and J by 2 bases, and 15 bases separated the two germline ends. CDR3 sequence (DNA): TGCAGTGCTAGGCCCCGGGACATGAACACAGATACGCAGTATTTT. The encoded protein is CSARPRDMNTDTQYF.

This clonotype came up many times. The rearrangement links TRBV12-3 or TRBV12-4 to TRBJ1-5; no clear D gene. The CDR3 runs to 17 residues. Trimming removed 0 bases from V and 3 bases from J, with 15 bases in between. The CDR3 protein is CASSLAWGQKFNQPQHF. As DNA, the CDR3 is TGTGCCAGCAGTTTAGCGTGGGGTCAGAAATTCAATCAGCCCCAGCATTTT.

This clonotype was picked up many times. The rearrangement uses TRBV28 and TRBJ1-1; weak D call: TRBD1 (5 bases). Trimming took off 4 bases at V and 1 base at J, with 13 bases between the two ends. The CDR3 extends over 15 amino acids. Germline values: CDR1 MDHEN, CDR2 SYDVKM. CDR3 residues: CASSWGIGANTEAFF. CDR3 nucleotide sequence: TGTGCCAGCAGTTGGGGGATAGGGGCGAACACTGAAGCTTTCTTT.

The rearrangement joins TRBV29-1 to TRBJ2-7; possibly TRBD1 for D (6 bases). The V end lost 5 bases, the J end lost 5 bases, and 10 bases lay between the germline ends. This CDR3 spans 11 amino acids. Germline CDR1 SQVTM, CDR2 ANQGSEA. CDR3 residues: CSVPGENEQYF. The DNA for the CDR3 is TGCAGCGTTCCAGGGGAGAACGAGCAGTACTTC.

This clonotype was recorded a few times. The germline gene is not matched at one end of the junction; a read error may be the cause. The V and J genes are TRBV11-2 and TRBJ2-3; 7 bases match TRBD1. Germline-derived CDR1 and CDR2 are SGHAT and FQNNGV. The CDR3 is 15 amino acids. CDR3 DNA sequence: TGCGCCAGCAGCCCACAGGGGCCAGCTATAGATACGCAGTATTTT. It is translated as CASSPQGPAIDTQYF.

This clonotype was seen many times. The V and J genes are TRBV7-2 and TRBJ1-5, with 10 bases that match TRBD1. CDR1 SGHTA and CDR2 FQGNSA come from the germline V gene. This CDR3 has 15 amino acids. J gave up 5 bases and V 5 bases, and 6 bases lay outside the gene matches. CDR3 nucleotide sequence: TGTGCCAGCAGCCGAGGGACAGGGGAACATCAGCCCCAGCATTTT. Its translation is CASSRGTGEHQPQHF.

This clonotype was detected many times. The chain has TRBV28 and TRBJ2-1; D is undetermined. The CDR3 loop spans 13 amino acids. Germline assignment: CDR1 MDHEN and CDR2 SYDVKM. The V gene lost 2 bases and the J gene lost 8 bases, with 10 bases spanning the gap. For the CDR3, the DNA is TGTGCCAGCAGTTTACTCTCGGCGGATGAGCAGTTCTTC. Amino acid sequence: CASSLLSADEQFF.

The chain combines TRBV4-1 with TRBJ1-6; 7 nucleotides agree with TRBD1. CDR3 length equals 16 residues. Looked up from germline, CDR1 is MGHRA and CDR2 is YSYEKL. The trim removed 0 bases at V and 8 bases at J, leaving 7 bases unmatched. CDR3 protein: CASSQESRQGHSPLHF. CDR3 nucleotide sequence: TGCGCCAGCAGCCAAGAATCTAGACAGGGTCATTCACCCCTCCACTTT.

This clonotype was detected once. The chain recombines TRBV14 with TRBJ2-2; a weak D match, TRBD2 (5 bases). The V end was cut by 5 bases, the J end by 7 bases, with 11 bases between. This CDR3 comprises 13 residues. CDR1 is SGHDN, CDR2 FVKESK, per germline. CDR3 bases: TGTGCCAGCAGCTCTTGGACTGGCGGGGAGCTGTTTTTT. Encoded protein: CASSSWTGGELFF.

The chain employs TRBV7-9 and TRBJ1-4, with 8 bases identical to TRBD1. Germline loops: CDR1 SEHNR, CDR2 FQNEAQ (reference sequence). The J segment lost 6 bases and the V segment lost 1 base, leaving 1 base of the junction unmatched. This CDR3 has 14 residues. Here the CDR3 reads CASSLVTGDEKLFF. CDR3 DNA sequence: TGTGCCAGCAGCTTAGTGACAGGGGATGAAAAACTGTTTTTT.

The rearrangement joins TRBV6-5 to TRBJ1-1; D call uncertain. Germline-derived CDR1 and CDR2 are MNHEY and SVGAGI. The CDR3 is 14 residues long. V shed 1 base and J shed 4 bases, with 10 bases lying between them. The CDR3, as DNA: TGTGCCAGCAGTTACTTGACTTCGAGCACTGAAGCTTTCTTT. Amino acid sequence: CASSYLTSSTEAFF.

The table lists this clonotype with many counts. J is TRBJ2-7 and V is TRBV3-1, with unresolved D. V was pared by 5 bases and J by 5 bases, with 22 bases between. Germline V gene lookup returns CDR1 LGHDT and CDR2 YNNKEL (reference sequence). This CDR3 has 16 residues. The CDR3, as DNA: TGTGCCAGCAGCGCAACCCTCTCGGCGGCCCCCGACGAGCAGTACTTC. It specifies CASSATLSAAPDEQYF.

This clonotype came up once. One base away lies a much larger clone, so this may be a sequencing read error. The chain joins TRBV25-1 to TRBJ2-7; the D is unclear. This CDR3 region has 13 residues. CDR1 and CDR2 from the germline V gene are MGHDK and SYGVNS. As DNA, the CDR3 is TGTGCCAGCAGTGAGGGTGGTCACTACGAGCAGTGCTTC. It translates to CASSEGGHYEQCF.

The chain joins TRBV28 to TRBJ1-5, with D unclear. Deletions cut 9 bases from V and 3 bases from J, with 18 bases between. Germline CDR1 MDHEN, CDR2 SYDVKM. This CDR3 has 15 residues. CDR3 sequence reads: CASVAYWGTNQPQHF. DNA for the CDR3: TGTGCCAGTGTAGCGTATTGGGGTACCAATCAGCCCCAGCATTTT.

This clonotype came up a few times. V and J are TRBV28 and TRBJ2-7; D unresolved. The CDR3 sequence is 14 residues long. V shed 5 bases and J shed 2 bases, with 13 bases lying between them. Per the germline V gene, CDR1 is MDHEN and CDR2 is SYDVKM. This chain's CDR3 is CASSPAPLAYEQYF. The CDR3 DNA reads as TGTGCCAGCAGTCCGGCCCCCCTCGCCTACGAGCAGTACTTC.

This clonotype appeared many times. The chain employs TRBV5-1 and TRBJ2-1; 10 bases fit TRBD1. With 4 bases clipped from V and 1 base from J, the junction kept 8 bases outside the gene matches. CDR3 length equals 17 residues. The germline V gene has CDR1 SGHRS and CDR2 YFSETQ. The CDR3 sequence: CASSSSGTGESYNEQFF. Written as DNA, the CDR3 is TGCGCCAGCAGCAGTTCCGGGACAGGGGAATCCTACAATGAGCAGTTCTTC.

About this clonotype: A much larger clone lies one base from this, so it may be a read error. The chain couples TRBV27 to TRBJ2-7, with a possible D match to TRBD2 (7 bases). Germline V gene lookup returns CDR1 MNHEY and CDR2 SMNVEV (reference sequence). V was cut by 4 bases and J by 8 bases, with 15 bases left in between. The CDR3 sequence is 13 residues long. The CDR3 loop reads CASSSRGGYKQYF. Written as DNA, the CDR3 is TGTGCCAGCAGTTCGAGGGGGGGTTACAAGCAGTACTTC.

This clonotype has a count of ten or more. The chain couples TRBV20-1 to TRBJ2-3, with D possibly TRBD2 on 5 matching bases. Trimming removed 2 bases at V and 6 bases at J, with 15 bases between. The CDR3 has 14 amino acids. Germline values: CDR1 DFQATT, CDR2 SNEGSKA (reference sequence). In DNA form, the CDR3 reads TGCAGTGCTAGACAAATCGGGATACAGGATACGCAGTATTTT. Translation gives CSARQIGIQDTQYF.